The text below deals with one TCR beta chain. The data derive from a study of T cell clonotyping in hematopoietic cell transplantation. Time point indicated: recipient sample about 28 days before transplant, after cytoreduction. Only in-frame clones appear in the TCRdb table, and some are missing; sequencing was by immunoSEQ multiplex PCR. Of approximately 42,000 clones in the sample, 85% were seen once. CDR1 MGHRA and CDR2 YSYEKL come from the germline V gene. The germline V and J ends were trimmed by 0 bases and 0 bases, with 14 bases remaining between them. This CDR3 has 17 residues. The sample was peripheral blood mononuclear cells, taken before stem cell transplant. The chain couples TRBV4-1 to TRBJ1-2; tentatively, D is TRBD1 (5 bases). This TCR was sampled from a man aged 55 to 69 with acute myeloid leukemia. Some clones in this sample may be carry-over from other donors' samples. The CDR3 coding sequence is TGCGCCAGCAGCCAAGATCGGTCCAGGGCCACTAACTATGGCTACACCTTC. It translates to CASSQDRSRATNYGYTF.